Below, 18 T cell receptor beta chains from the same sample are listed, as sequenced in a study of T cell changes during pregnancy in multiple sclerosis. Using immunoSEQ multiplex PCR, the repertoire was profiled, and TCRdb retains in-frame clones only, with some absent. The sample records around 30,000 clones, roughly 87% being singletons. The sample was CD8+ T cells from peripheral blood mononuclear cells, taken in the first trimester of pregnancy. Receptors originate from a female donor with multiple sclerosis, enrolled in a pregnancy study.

As DNA, the CDR3 is TGTGCCATCAGTGGGCAGGAGGGTGTACCCTCCTCCTACGAGCAGTACTTC. As protein: CAISGQEGVPSSYEQYF. The J gene is TRBJ2-7, the V gene TRBV10-3, with D perhaps matching TRBD2 (6 bases). This CDR3 is 17 amino acids long. In germline, CDR1 is ENHRY, CDR2 SYGVKD. Between the trimmed V and J ends, which lost 4 bases and 0 bases, there was a span of 19 bases.

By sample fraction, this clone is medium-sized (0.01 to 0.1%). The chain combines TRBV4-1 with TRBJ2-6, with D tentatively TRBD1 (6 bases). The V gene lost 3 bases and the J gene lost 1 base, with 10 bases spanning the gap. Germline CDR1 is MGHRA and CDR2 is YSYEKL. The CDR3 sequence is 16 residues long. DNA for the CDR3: TGCGCCAGCAGCCACGAACAGGGATCTGGGGCCAACGTCCTGACTTTC. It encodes CASSHEQGSGANVLTF.

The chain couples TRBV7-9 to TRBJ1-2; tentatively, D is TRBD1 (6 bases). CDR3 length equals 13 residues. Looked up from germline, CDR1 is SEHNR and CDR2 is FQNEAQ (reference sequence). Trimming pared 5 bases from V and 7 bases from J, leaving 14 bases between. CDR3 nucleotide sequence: TGTGCCAGCAGCCTGGGGGGGGGCTCTGGCTACACCTTC. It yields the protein CASSLGGGSGYTF.

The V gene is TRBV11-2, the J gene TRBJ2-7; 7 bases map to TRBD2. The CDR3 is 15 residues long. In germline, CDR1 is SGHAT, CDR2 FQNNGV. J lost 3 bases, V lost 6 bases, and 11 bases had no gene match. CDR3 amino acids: CASSPNSGTVYEQYF. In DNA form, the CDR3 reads TGTGCCAGCAGTCCGAACAGCGGGACGGTCTACGAGCAGTACTTC.

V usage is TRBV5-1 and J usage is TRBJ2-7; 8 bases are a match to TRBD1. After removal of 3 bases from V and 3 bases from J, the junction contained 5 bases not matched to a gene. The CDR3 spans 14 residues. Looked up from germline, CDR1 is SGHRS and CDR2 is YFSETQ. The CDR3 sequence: CASSSGTGVYEQYF. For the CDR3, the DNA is TGCGCCAGCAGCTCCGGGACAGGAGTCTACGAGCAGTACTTC.

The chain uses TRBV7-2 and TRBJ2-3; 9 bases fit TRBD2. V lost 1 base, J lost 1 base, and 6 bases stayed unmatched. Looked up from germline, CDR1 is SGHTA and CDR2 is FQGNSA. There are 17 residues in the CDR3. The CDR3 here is CASSLDRLAGRTDTQYF. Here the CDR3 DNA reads TGTGCCAGCAGCTTAGATAGGCTAGCGGGGCGCACAGATACGCAGTATTTT.

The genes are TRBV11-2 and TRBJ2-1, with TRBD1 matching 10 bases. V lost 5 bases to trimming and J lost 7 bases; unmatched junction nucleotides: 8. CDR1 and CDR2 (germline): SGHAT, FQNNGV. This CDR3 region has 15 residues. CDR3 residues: CASSRSGTGVNEQFF. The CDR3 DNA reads TGTGCCAGCAGCCGGTCCGGGACAGGGGTGAATGAGCAGTTCTTC. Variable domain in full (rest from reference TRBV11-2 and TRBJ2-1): EAGVAQSPRYKIIEKRQSVAFWCNPISGHATLYWYQQILGQGPKLLIQFQNNGVVDDSQLPKDRFSAERLKGVDSTLKIQPAKLEDSAVYLCASSRSGTGVNEQFFGPGTRLTVL.

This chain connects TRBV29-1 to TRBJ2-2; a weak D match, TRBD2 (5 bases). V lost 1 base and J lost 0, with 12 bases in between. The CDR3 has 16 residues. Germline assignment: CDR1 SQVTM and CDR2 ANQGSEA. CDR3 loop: CSVEGRRISNTGELFF. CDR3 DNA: TGCAGCGTTGAAGGCCGGAGGATATCGAACACCGGGGAGCTGTTTTTT.

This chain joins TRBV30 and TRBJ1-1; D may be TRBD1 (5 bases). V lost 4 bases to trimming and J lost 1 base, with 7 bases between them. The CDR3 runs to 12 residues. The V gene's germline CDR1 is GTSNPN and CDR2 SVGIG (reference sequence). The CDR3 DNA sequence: TGTGCCTGGAACGGGGGGAACACTGAAGCTTTCTTT. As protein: CAWNGGNTEAFF.

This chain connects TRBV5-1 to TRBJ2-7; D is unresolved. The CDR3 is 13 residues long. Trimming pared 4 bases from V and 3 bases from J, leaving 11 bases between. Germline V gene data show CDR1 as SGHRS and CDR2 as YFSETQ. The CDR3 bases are TGCGCCAGCAGCCCGTACGGAGACTACGAGCAGTACTTC. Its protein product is CASSPYGDYEQYF.

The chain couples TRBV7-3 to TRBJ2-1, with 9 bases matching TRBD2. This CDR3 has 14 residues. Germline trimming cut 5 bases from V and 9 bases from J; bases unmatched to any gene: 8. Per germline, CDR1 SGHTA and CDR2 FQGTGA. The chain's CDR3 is CASSIGGGAAEQFF. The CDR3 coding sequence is TGTGCCAGCAGCATCGGCGGGGGGGCTGCTGAGCAGTTCTTC. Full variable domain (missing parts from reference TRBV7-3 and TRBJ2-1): GAGVSQTPSNKVTEKGKYVELRCDPISGHTALYWYRQSLGQGPEFLIYFQGTGAADDSGLPNDRFFAVRPEGSVSTLKIQRTERGDSAVYLCASSIGGGAAEQFFGPGTRLTVL.

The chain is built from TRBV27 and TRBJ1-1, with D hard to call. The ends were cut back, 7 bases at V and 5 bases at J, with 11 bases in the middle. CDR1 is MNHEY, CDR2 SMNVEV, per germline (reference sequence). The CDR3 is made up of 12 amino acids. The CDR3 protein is CASKRPGTEAFF. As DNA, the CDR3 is TGTGCCAGCAAGCGGCCGGGAACTGAAGCTTTCTTT.

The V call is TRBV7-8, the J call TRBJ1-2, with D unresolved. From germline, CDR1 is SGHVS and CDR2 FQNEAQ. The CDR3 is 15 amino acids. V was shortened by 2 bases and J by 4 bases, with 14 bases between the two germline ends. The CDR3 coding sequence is TGTGCCAGCAGCTTAAGTCCTACAGACGTCTATGGCTACACCTTC. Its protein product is CASSLSPTDVYGYTF.

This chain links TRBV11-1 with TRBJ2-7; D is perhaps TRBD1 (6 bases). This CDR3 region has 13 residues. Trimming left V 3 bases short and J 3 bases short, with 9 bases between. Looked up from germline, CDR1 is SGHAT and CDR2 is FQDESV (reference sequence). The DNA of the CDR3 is TGTGCCAGCAGCTTCGGACAGAACTACGAGCAGTACTTC. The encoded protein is CASSFGQNYEQYF.

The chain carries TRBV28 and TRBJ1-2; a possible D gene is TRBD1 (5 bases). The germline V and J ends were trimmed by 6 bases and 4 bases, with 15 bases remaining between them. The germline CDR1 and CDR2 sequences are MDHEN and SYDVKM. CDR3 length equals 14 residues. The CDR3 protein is CASRPARDSYGYTF. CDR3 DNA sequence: TGTGCCAGCAGACCAGCCCGGGACTCCTATGGCTACACCTTC.

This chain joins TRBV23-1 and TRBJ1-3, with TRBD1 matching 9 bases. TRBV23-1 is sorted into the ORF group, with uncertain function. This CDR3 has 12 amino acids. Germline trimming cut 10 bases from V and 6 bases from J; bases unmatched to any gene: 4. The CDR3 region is CANRDRVNTIYF. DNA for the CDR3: TGCGCCAACCGGGACAGGGTAAACACCATATATTTT.

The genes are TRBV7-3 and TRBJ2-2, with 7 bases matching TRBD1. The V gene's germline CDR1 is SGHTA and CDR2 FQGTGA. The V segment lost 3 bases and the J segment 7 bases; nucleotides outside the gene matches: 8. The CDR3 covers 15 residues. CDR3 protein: CASSLNRGYGGELFF. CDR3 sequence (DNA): TGTGCCAGCAGCTTGAACAGGGGTTATGGCGGGGAGCTGTTTTTT. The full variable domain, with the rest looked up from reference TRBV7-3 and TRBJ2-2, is GAGVSQTPSNKVTEKGKYVELRCDPISGHTALYWYRQSLGQGPEFLIYFQGTGAADDSGLPNDRFFAVRPEGSVSTLKIQRTERGDSAVYLCASSLNRGYGGELFFGEGSRLTVL.

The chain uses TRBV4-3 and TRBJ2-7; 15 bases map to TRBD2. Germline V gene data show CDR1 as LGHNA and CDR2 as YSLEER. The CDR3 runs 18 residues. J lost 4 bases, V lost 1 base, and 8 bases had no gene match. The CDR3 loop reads CASSQAHGTSGGRYEQYF. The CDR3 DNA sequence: TGCGCCAGCAGCCAAGCGCACGGGACTAGCGGGGGGCGGTACGAGCAGTACTTC.